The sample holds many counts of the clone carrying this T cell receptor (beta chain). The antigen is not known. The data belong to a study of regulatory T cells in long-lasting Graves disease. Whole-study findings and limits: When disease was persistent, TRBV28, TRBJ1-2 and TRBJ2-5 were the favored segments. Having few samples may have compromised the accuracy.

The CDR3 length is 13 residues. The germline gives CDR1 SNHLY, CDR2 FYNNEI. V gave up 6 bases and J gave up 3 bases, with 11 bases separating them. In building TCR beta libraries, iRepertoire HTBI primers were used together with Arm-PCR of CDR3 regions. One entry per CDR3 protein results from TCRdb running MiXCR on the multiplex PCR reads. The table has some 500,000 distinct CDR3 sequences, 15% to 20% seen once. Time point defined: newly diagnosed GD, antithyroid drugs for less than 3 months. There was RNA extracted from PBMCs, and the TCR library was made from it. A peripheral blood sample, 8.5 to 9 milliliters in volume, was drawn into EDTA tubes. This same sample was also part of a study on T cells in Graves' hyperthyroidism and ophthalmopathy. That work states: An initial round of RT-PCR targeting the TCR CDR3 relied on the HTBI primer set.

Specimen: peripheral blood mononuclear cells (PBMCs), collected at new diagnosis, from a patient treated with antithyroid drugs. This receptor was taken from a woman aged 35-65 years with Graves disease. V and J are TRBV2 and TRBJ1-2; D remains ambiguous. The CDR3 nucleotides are TGTGCCAGCAGGCTGGGCCTCTACTATGGCTACACCTTC. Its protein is CASRLGLYYGYTF.